The 2 T cell receptor beta chains listed next were all sequenced from one sample in a study of CD4 T cells in relation to SARS-CoV-2 and coronaviruses. No antigens are known for them. Sequenced by immunoSEQ multiplex PCR; TCRdb stores in-frame clones only, minus some. The table lists about 36,000 clones, about 80% of them singletons, with approximately 7% in the top ten. The sample consisted of naive CD4+ T cells from PBMCs, cultured in vitro. Noted subset: naive CD4+ T cells isolated by negative enrichment. The receptors stem from an adult with COVID-19.

This chain links TRBV15 with TRBJ2-6, with D possibly matching TRBD1 (5 bases). V shed 1 base and J shed 0 bases, with 7 bases lying between them. This CDR3 has 16 residues. Germline CDR1 reads LNHNV; CDR2 reads YYDKDF (reference sequence). CDR3 coding DNA: TGTGCCACCAGCAGAGCTAGGGGCTCTGGGGCCAACGTCCTGACTTTC. It encodes CATSRARGSGANVLTF.

This rearrangement joins TRBV27 to TRBJ2-1; TRBD2 agrees at 9 bases. Germline-derived CDR1 and CDR2 are MNHEY and SMNVEV (reference sequence). J gave up 4 bases and V 6 bases, and 1 base lay outside the gene matches. The CDR3 spans 13 residues. The CDR3, as DNA: TGTGCCAGCAGGACTAGCGGTTACAATGAGCAGTTCTTC. Its protein product is CASRTSGYNEQFF.